This record looks at one T cell receptor (beta chain) sequence and its context. As yet, its antigen is unknown. The entry originates in a study of cytomegalovirus exposure and HLA in healthy donors. V was shortened by 1 base and J by 0 bases, with 6 bases between the two germline ends. Germline-derived CDR1 and CDR2 are KGHSH and LQKENI. This CDR3 has 14 residues. Overall study results and limits: There were a few CMV-associated chains whose specificity for CMV antigens was confirmed in vitro. According to the study, 150 to 200 TCR beta chains were cytomegalovirus-associated.

Assay used: immunoSEQ multiplex PCR; TCRdb lists only in-frame clones, some missing. The sample carries 250,000 to 400,000 clones, over 75% recorded once. This receptor was identified in a young man in good health and CMV-seronegative. This rearrangement joins TRBV18 to TRBJ1-1; D not resolved. The material sequenced was PBMCs. CDR3 protein: CASSPLPVNTEAFF. CDR3 bases: TGTGCCAGCTCACCACTCCCGGTGAACACTGAAGCTTTCTTT.